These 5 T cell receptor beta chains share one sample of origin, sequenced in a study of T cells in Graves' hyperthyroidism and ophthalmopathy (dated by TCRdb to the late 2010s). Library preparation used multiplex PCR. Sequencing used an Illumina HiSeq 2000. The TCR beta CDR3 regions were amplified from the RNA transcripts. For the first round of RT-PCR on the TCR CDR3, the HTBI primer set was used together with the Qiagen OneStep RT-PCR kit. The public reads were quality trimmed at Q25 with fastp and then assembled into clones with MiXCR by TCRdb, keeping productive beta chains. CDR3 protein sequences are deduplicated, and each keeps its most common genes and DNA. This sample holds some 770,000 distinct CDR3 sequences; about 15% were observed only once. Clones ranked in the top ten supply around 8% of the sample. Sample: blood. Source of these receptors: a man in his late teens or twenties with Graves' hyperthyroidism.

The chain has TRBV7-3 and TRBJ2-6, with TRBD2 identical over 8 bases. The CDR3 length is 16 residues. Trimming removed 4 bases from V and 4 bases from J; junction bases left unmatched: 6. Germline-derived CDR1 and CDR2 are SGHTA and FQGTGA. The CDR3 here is CASSSGPGGGANVLTF. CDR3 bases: TGTGCCAGCAGCTCAGGACCGGGAGGGGGGGCCAACGTCCTGACTTTC.

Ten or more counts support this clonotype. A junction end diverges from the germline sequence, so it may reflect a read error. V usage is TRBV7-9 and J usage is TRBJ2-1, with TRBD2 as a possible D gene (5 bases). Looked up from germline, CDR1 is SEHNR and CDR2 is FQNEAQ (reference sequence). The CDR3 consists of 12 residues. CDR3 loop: CASSLGRDEQFF. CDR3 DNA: TGTGCCAGCAGTTTAGGGCGGGATGAGCAGTTCTTC.

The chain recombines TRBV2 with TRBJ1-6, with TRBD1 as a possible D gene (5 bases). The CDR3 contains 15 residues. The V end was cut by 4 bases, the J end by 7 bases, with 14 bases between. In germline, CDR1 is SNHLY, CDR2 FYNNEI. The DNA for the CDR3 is TGTGCCAGCAGTGTACGAGGGACCTGGAATTCACCCCTCCACTTT. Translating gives CASSVRGTWNSPLHF.

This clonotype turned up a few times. The CDR3 bases are TGTGCCAGCAGTCCCGGGGGGGGCGGAGAGCAGTTCTTC. As protein: CASSPGGGGEQFF. The chain has TRBV28 and TRBJ2-1; TRBD2 matches 8 bases. CDR1 is MDHEN and CDR2 is SYDVKM in the germline V gene. This CDR3 is built from 13 residues. V lost 5 bases to trimming and J lost 10 bases; unmatched junction nucleotides: 7.

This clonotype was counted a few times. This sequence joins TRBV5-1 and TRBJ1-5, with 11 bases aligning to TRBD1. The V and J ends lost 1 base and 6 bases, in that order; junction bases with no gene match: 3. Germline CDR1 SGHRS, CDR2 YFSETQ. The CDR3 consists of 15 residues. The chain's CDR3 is CASSLTGTGGQPQHF. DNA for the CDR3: TGCGCCAGCAGCTTGACCGGGACAGGGGGTCAGCCCCAGCATTTT.